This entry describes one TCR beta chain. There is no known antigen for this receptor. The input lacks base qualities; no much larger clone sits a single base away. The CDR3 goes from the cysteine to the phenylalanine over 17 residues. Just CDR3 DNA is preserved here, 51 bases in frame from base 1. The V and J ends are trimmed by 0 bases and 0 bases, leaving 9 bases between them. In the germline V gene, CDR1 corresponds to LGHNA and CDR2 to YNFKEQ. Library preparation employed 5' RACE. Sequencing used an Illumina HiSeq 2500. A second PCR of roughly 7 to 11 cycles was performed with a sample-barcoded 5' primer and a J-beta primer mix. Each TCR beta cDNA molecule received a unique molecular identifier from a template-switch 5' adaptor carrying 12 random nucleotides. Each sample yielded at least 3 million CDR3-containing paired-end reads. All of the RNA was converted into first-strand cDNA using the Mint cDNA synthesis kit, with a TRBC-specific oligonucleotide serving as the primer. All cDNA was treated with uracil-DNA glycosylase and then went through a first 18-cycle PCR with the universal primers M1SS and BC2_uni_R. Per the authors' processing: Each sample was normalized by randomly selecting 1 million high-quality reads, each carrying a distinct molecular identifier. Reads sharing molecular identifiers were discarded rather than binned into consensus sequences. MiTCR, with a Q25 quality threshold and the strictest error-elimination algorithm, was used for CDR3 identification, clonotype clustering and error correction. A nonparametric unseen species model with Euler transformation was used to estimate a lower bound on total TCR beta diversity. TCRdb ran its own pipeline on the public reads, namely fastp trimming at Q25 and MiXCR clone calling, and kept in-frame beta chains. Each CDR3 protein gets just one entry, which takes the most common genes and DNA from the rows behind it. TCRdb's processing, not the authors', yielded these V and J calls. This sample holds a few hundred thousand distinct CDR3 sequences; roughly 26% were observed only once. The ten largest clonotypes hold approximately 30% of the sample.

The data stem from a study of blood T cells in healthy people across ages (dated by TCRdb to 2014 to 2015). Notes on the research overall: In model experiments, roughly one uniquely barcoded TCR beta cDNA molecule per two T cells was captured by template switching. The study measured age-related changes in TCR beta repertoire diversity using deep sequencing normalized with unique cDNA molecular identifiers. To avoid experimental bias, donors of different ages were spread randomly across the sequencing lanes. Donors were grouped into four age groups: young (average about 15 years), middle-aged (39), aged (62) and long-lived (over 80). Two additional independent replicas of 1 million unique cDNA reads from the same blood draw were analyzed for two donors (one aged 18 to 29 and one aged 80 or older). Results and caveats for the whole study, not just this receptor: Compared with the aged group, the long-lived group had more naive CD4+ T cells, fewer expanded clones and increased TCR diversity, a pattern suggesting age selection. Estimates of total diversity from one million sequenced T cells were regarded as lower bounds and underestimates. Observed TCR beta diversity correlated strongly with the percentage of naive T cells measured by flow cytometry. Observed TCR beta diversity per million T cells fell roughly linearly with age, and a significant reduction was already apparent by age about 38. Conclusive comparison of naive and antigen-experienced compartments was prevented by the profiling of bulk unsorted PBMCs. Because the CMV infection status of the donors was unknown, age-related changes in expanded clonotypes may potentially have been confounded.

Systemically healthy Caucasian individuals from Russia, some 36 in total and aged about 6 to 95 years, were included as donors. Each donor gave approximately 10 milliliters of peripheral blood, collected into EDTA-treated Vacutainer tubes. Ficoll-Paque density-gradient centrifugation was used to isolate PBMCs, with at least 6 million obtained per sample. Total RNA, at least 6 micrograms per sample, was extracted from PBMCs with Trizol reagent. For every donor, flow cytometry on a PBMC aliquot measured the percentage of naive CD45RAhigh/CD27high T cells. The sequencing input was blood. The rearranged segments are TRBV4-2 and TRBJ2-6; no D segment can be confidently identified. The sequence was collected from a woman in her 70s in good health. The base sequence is TGTGCCAGCAGCCAAGAACCGTCAGGCTCTGGGGCCAACGTCCTGACTTTC. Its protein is CASSQEPSGSGANVLTF.